The subject of this entry is one T cell receptor (beta chain). As yet, its antigen is unknown. The method was immunoSEQ multiplex PCR; TCRdb's version includes in-frame clones alone and lacks a portion of them. This sample has about 90,000 clones; around 83% occur once, and the top ten carry 6% to 7.5%. These data originate in a study of glioma-infiltrating T cells after dendritic cell vaccination. Overall study findings and caveats: The cohort had few patients with full blood and tumor sets.

Documented time point: after dendritic cell vaccination, including at tumor progression/relapse. Germline trimming cut 2 bases from V and 5 bases from J; bases unmatched to any gene: 9. CDR1 and CDR2 (germline): LNHNV, YYDKDF (reference sequence). The CDR3 is 16 residues long. This rearrangement joins TRBV15 to TRBJ2-7; 10 nucleotides line up with TRBD2. Source: blood, taken after dendritic cell vaccination. The receptor's source is a human donor with glioblastoma. The CDR3 reads CATSRSQSGGANEQYF. As DNA, the CDR3 is TGTGCCACCAGCAGATCCCAGAGCGGGGGGGCCAACGAGCAGTACTTC.